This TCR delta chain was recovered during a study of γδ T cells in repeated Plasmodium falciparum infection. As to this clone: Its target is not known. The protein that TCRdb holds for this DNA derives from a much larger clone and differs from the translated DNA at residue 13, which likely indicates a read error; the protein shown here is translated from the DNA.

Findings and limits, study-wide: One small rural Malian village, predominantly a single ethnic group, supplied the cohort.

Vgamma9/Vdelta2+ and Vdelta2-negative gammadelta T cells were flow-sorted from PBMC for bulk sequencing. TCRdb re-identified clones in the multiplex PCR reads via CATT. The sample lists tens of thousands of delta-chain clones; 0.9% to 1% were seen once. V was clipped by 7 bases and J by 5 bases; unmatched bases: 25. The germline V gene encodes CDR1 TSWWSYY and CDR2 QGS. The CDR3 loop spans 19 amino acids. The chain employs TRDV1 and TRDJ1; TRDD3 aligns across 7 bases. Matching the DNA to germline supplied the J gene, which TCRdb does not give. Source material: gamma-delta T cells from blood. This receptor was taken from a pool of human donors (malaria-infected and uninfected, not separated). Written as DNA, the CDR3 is TGTGCTCTTGTGCCCCCTCACTCAGAGCCCTGGGGGGTGAGAGATAAACTCATCTTT. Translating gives CALVPPHSEPWGVRDKLIF.